The 25 T cell receptor beta chains below come from one sample, sequenced in a study of chemoradiotherapy in HPV16-positive cancers. The protocol was immunoSEQ multiplex PCR, while the TCRdb copy is restricted to in-frame clones and leaves out a portion. The sample yields 13,000 to 15,000 clones, 55% to 75% seen once. This material was acquired from a patient who underwent chemoradiotherapy. These TCRs come from a human donor with HPV-associated anogenital cancer.

This chain joins TRBV28 and TRBJ2-7; D not resolved. In germline, CDR1 is MDHEN, CDR2 SYDVKM. V lost 6 bases and J lost 6, with 12 bases in between. This CDR3 has 12 amino acids. The CDR3 DNA sequence: TGTGCCAGCAGCATTACGACCGGCGAGCAGTACTTC. It specifies CASSITTGEQYF. Variable domain in full (rest from reference TRBV28 and TRBJ2-7): DVKVTQSSRYLVKRTGEKVFLECVQDMDHENMFWYRQDPGLGLRLIYFSYDVKMKEKGDIPEGYSVSREKKERFSLILESASTNQTSMYLCASSITTGEQYFGPGTRLTVT.

J is TRBJ2-3 and V is TRBV7-8; the D gene could be TRBD1 or TRBD2 (5 bases each). V dropped 4 bases and J dropped 0 bases, with 11 bases sitting between them. CDR3 length: 15 amino acids. Germline-derived CDR1 and CDR2 are SGHVS and FQNEAQ. CDR3 nucleotides: TGTGCCAGCAGCTACCGGGACCAAAGCACAGATACGCAGTATTTT. Protein sequence: CASSYRDQSTDTQYF. The full variable domain, with the rest looked up from reference TRBV7-8 and TRBJ2-3, is GAGVSQSPRYKVAKRGQDVALRCDPISGHVSLFWYQQALGQGPEFLTYFQNEAQLDKSGLPSDRFFAERPEGSVSTLKIQRTQQEDSAVYLCASSYRDQSTDTQYFGPGTRLTVL.

The J gene is TRBJ2-1, the V gene TRBV5-1, with D possibly being TRBD2 (5 bases). The CDR3 covers 16 residues. CDR1 is SGHRS, CDR2 YFSETQ, per germline. V dropped 4 bases and J dropped 1 base, with 15 bases sitting between them. CDR3 in DNA: TGCGCCAGCAGCCCGGACTCCCGGGGATCCTACAATGAGCAGTTCTTC. Translating gives CASSPDSRGSYNEQFF.

V and J are TRBV6-1 and TRBJ2-7; D possibly corresponds to TRBD1 (5 bases). Germline lookup yields CDR1 MNHNS and CDR2 SASEGT. CDR3 length: 19 amino acids. V dropped 0 bases and J dropped 7 bases, with 28 bases sitting between them. As DNA, the CDR3 is TGTGCCAGCAGTGAAGCGATTTCTTATGACAGCCGGACCTCCCTGGAGCAGTACTTC. Its translation: CASSEAISYDSRTSLEQYF.

The rearrangement uses TRBV11-3 and TRBJ2-3, with D possibly being TRBD1 (6 bases). CDR1 and CDR2 from the germline V gene are SGHNT and YENEEA. Trimming shortened V by 3 bases and J by 1 base, and 11 bases separated the two germline ends. The CDR3 length is 15 residues. CDR3 in amino acids: CASSFQGSGTDTQYF. The DNA of the CDR3 is TGTGCCAGCAGCTTTCAGGGGAGTGGCACAGATACGCAGTATTTT.

This clone was seen once. The chain carries TRBV2 and TRBJ2-4; D is ambiguous. With 7 bases removed from V and 5 bases from J, the gap between germline ends came to 6 bases. Germline CDR1 reads SNHLY; CDR2 reads FYNNEI. There are 11 residues in the CDR3. The CDR3 spells CASTIQNIQYF. DNA for the CDR3: TGTGCCAGCACCATTCAAAACATTCAGTACTTC.

In DNA, the CDR3 is TGCGCCAGCTCCCAGGGTGGGGACAGTAATGAAAAACTGTTTTTT. Its translation is CASSQGGDSNEKLFF. V usage is TRBV4-1 and J usage is TRBJ1-4; TRBD1 aligns across 7 bases. The CDR3 runs 15 residues. From germline, CDR1 is MGHRA and CDR2 YSYEKL. With V trimmed by 8 bases and J by 4 bases, 10 bases remained unmatched.

The chain uses TRBV4-1 and TRBJ1-3; D gene uncertain. V lost 6 bases, J lost 1 base, and 4 bases lay in between. The CDR3 totals 12 residues. The germline gives CDR1 MGHRA, CDR2 YSYEKL. In DNA form, the CDR3 reads TGCGCCAGCAGTCTATCTGGAAACACCATATATTTT. This codes for CASSLSGNTIYF.

There are a few counts of this clone. This sequence joins TRBV21-1 and TRBJ1-3; TRBD1, the D gene given by the table, was not confirmed from the DNA. TRBV21-1 is noted as a pseudogene. This CDR3 is 16 amino acids long. CDR3 sequence: CASSKAETGVGNTIYF. The DNA of the CDR3 is TGTGCCAGCAGCAAAGCAGAGACAGGGGTTGGAAACACCATATATTTT.

V gene TRBV11-2 combines with J gene TRBJ2-3; 7 bases match TRBD2. CDR3 size: 17 residues. The ends lost 5 bases at V and 4 bases at J; junction bases unmatched: 15. From germline, CDR1 is SGHAT and CDR2 FQNNGV. CDR3 loop: CASSKSSPGRGSDTQYF. The CDR3 DNA reads TGTGCCAGCAGCAAAAGCTCGCCCGGGCGGGGGTCAGATACGCAGTATTTT.

This chain connects TRBV30 to TRBJ1-5; D is unresolved. CDR1 GTSNPN and CDR2 SVGIG come from the germline V gene (reference sequence). V was clipped by 2 bases and J by 11 bases, with 19 bases between them. The CDR3 is 14 residues long. CDR3 residues: CAWSPPGHSWTQHF. CDR3 coding DNA: TGTGCCTGGAGTCCCCCGGGTCATTCTTGGACCCAGCATTTT.

V gene TRBV6-5 combines with J gene TRBJ2-7; D perhaps matches TRBD1 (6 bases). This CDR3 spans 13 amino acids. Germline V CDR1 and CDR2: MNHEY, SVGAGI. Trimming stripped 6 bases from V and 6 bases from J, with 15 bases between. CDR3 loop: CASRNDRTGEQYF. Written as DNA, the CDR3 is TGTGCCAGCAGAAACGACAGGACCGGCGAGCAGTACTTC.

This clone was seen just once. The chain uses TRBV5-1 and TRBJ1-4; no firm D call. The germline V and J ends were trimmed by 0 bases and 8 bases, with 20 bases remaining between them. Germline lookup yields CDR1 SGHRS and CDR2 YFSETQ. CDR3 length equals 17 residues. The CDR3 DNA reads TGCGCCAGCAGCTTGGGAGGTATAGGCACCCCCCGAGAAAAACTGTTTTTT. It translates to CASSLGGIGTPREKLFF.

The chain employs TRBV2 and TRBJ2-3, with D uncertain. CDR1 is SNHLY, CDR2 FYNNEI, per germline. Trimming stripped 2 bases from V and 0 bases from J, with 9 bases between. This CDR3 spans 15 amino acids. The CDR3 DNA follows: TGTGCCAGCAGTGAACAGACTCCTAGCACAGATACGCAGTATTTT. Amino acid sequence: CASSEQTPSTDTQYF.

This clone turned up a few times. V and J are TRBV2 and TRBJ2-5; D is possibly TRBD1 (6 bases). Looked up from germline, CDR1 is SNHLY and CDR2 is FYNNEI. The CDR3 sequence is 14 residues long. Trimming took 1 base from V and 2 from J, leaving 8 bases between them. The CDR3 DNA follows: TGTGCCAGCAGTGAAGTACAGGGACAAGAGACCCAGTACTTC. Protein sequence: CASSEVQGQETQYF.

A single count supports this clone. The chain links TRBV4-1 to TRBJ2-7, with no clear D. The CDR3 spans 14 residues. The germline V gene has CDR1 MGHRA and CDR2 YSYEKL. V shed 2 bases and J shed 0 bases, with 8 bases lying between them. This CDR3 is CASSQTTDSYEQYF. The CDR3 DNA is TGCGCCAGCAGCCAAACAACAGACTCCTACGAGCAGTACTTC.

CDR3 bases: TGTGCCAGCAGTGAAACTCCGGTCGTTACAGATACGCAGTATTTT. This translates into CASSETPVVTDTQYF. The chain joins TRBV2 to TRBJ2-3; D call uncertain. The germline gives CDR1 SNHLY, CDR2 FYNNEI. Trimming shortened V by 2 bases and J by 3 bases, and 12 bases separated the two germline ends. The length of the CDR3 is 15 residues.

This clone was observed a few times. V is TRBV4-3 and J is TRBJ2-7; tentatively, D is TRBD2 (5 bases). Germline V gives CDR1 LGHNA, CDR2 YSLEER. The CDR3 covers 13 residues. Trimming pared 1 base from V and 5 bases from J, leaving 9 bases between. In nucleotides, the CDR3 is TGCGCCAGCAGCCAAGGAGGGTATGACGAGCAGTACTTC. Translating it yields CASSQGGYDEQYF.

V and J are TRBV5-6 and TRBJ2-1, with TRBD2 matching over 8 bases. Per germline, CDR1 SGHDT and CDR2 YYEEEE. The CDR3 extends over 16 amino acids. V dropped 2 bases and J dropped 4; count of bases not matched to a gene: 8. CDR3 in DNA: TGTGCCAGCAGCTTTGGGGGACTAGGCAAATACAATGAGCAGTTCTTC. Translating gives CASSFGGLGKYNEQFF.

This rearrangement joins TRBV5-6 to TRBJ2-7; 9 bases align to TRBD1. V lost 4 bases, J lost 5 bases, and 7 bases stayed unmatched. Germline assignment: CDR1 SGHDT and CDR2 YYEEEE. The CDR3 has 14 amino acids. CDR3 sequence (DNA): TGTGCCAGCAGCCTAACCGGGACAGGGAACGAGCAGTACTTC. It encodes CASSLTGTGNEQYF.

The chain combines TRBV30 with TRBJ2-5, with D perhaps TRBD2 (5 bases). Looked up from germline, CDR1 is GTSNPN and CDR2 is SVGIG (reference sequence). V was trimmed by 0 bases and J by 5 bases, leaving 7 bases between them. The CDR3 contains 12 residues. CDR3 sequence (DNA): TGTGCCTGGAGTGTAGGAGGTGAGACCCAGTACTTC. This sequence encodes CAWSVGGETQYF.

The V gene is TRBV4-2, the J gene TRBJ2-3, with 9 nucleotides matching TRBD2. J gave up 10 bases and V 0 bases, and 11 bases lay outside the gene matches. Looked up from germline, CDR1 is LGHNA and CDR2 is YNFKEQ. The CDR3 extends over 16 amino acids. The CDR3: CASSQEPSGGLGPQYF. DNA of the CDR3: TGTGCCAGCAGCCAAGAGCCCAGCGGGGGGCTCGGTCCGCAGTATTTT.

This chain connects TRBV6-4 to TRBJ2-1; the match to TRBD1 covers 8 bases. V lost 2 bases and J lost 7; bases outside the gene matches: 4. This CDR3 region has 14 residues. Per the germline V gene, CDR1 is MRHNA and CDR2 is SNTAGT. The CDR3 DNA reads TGTGCCAGCAGTGACGCCACAGGGGGGAATGAGCAGTTCTTC. It encodes CASSDATGGNEQFF.

The gene calls are TRBV4-1 and TRBJ2-5; 13 positions agree with TRBD2. The CDR3 extends over 16 amino acids. The germline V gene has CDR1 MGHRA and CDR2 YSYEKL. The trim removed 4 bases at V and 2 bases at J, leaving 4 bases unmatched. CDR3 region: CASSLGLAGAQETQYF. Written as DNA, the CDR3 is TGCGCCAGCAGCCTAGGACTAGCGGGGGCTCAAGAGACCCAGTACTTC.

The sample holds one count of this clone. The V gene is TRBV28, the J gene TRBJ1-2, with TRBD1 identical over 10 bases. The V gene's germline CDR1 is MDHEN and CDR2 SYDVKM. The V and J ends lost 4 bases and 2 bases, in that order; junction bases with no gene match: 1. The CDR3 extends over 14 amino acids. The CDR3 loop reads CASSWTGGNYGYTF. The CDR3 nucleotides are TGTGCCAGCAGTTGGACAGGGGGGAACTATGGCTACACCTTC.